This passage covers 15 T cell receptor beta chains from one sample sequenced in a study of blood T cell repertoires in COVID-19. TCRdb's table, derived via immunoSEQ multiplex PCR, lists solely in-frame clones and lacks some. There are fewer than 250,000 clones in the sample; roughly 85% occur only once, and 4.5% to 5% lies in the top ten. Sample: PBMCs or T cells enriched from blood (not recorded which). The source is a woman aged 50 to 60 who had been exposed to COVID-19.

The chain has TRBV10-3 and TRBJ1-2, with D possibly TRBD1 on 5 matching bases. The CDR3 runs 13 residues. Germline loops: CDR1 ENHRY, CDR2 SYGVKD. Trimming removed 4 bases at V and 8 bases at J, with 14 bases between. The CDR3 sequence: CAISATGASGYTF. CDR3 nucleotides: TGTGCCATCAGTGCAACAGGAGCTTCAGGCTACACCTTC.

V gene TRBV7-3 combines with J gene TRBJ2-2; no reliable D call. This CDR3 contains 13 residues. V lost 5 bases and J lost 7, with 11 bases in between. Germline loops: CDR1 SGHTA, CDR2 FQGTGA. The CDR3 here is CASSLLTGGELFF. The CDR3 DNA reads as TGTGCCAGCAGCCTGCTGACGGGCGGGGAGCTGTTTTTT.

V and J are TRBV5-1 and TRBJ1-6, with 9 nucleotides matching TRBD1. This CDR3 comprises 16 residues. Per the germline V gene, CDR1 is SGHRS and CDR2 is YFSETQ. With 4 bases clipped from V and 7 bases from J, the junction kept 9 bases outside the gene matches. CDR3 sequence: CASSLASGTGNSPLHF. The DNA for the CDR3 is TGCGCCAGCAGCCTAGCCTCCGGGACAGGGAATTCACCCCTCCACTTT.

The sample holds a few counts of this clone. The rearrangement links TRBV3-1 (or the pseudogene TRBV3-2) to TRBJ2-3; tentative D call: TRBD2 (5 bases). V was clipped by 4 bases and J by 4 bases, with 18 bases between them. The CDR3 length is 16 residues. Per germline, CDR1 LGHDT and CDR2 YNNKEL (reference sequence). CDR3 bases: TGTGCCAGCAGCCCCCTCCACGGTGGAGGTGCAGATACGCAGTATTTT. Amino acids: CASSPLHGGGADTQYF.

This chain connects TRBV5-4 to TRBJ2-3; D possibly corresponds to TRBD2 (6 bases). CDR3 size: 14 residues. The germline V gene encodes CDR1 SGHNT and CDR2 YYREEE (reference sequence). V gave up 4 bases and J gave up 8 bases, with 17 bases separating them. In DNA, the CDR3 is TGTGCCAGCAGCCCCCGGCGGGCGCGGGGTACGCAGTATTTT. Its translation: CASSPRRARGTQYF.

Here the CDR3 reads CASSEPIPRGDGYTF. The CDR3 nucleotides are TGTGCCAGCAGTGAACCTATACCCCGGGGTGATGGCTACACCTTC. This chain connects TRBV6-1 to TRBJ1-2; no firm D call. Trimming took off 2 bases at V and 6 bases at J, with 16 bases between the two ends. CDR1 and CDR2 from the germline V gene are MNHNS and SASEGT. This CDR3 region has 15 residues.

This chain links TRBV7-2 with TRBJ1-3; a weak D match, TRBD1 (6 bases). The V end was cut by 2 bases, the J end by 7 bases, with 9 bases between. Germline V CDR1 and CDR2: SGHTA, FQGNSA. The CDR3 totals 13 residues. The CDR3 DNA follows: TGTGCCAGCAGCTTAACAGGGTGGAACACCATATATTTT. Residues: CASSLTGWNTIYF.

As concerns this clone: Different DNA sequences within this sample yield the same CDR3. V and J are TRBV5-6 and TRBJ1-2; possibly TRBD1 for D (5 bases). The germline V gene has CDR1 SGHDT and CDR2 YYEEEE. Deletions cut 3 bases from V and 4 bases from J, with 7 bases between. CDR3 length equals 12 residues. The CDR3 region has the DNA TGTGCCAGCAGCTCTGACAGCTATGGCTACACCTTC. This translates into CASSSDSYGYTF. Full variable domain (outside the CDR3, taken from reference TRBV5-6 and TRBJ1-2): DAGVTQSPTHLIKTRGQQVTLRCSPKSGHDTVSWYQQALGQGPQFIFQYYEEEERQRGNFPDRFSGHQFPNYSSELNVNALLLGDSALYLCASSSDSYGYTFGSGTRLTVV.

DNA for the CDR3: TGTGCCAGCAGCCAAGAAGGGGGGGAAGAGACCCAGTACTTC. It specifies CASSQEGGEETQYF. The V and J genes are TRBV3-1 (or the pseudogene TRBV3-2) and TRBJ2-5, with D perhaps matching TRBD2 (7 bases). This CDR3 comprises 14 residues. Trimming stripped 0 bases from V and 3 bases from J, with 8 bases between. CDR1 is LGHDT, CDR2 YNNKEL, per germline (reference sequence).

In this sample, this clone turned up a few times. The chain combines TRBV5-6 with TRBJ1-6; D remains unclear. The CDR3 contains 15 residues. Trimming took off 4 bases at V and 7 bases at J, with 15 bases between the two ends. Germline V gives CDR1 SGHDT, CDR2 YYEEEE. The CDR3 is CASSLRTGMNSPLHF. The CDR3 DNA sequence: TGTGCCAGCAGCCTCAGGACGGGAATGAATTCACCCCTCCACTTT.

This clone has a handful of counts. The rearrangement links TRBV7-2 to TRBJ1-6, with D possibly TRBD1 on 5 matching bases. Germline V gene lookup returns CDR1 SGHTA and CDR2 FQGNSA. Trimming stripped 4 bases from V and 4 bases from J, with 17 bases between. CDR3 length equals 17 residues. Here the CDR3 reads CASSSLWQGHYNSPLHF. As DNA, the CDR3 is TGTGCCAGCAGCTCTCTATGGCAGGGCCATTATAATTCACCCCTCCACTTT.

The genes are TRBV7-9 and TRBJ2-1, with 8 bases that match TRBD1. This CDR3 is built from 13 residues. Germline V gene lookup returns CDR1 SEHNR and CDR2 FQNEAQ (reference sequence). V was pared by 6 bases and J by 6 bases, with 4 bases of the junction left unmatched. The CDR3 DNA sequence: TGTGCCAGCAGGACCGGGACAGGCAATGAGCAGTTCTTC. Translating it yields CASRTGTGNEQFF.

In this sample, this clone turned up a few times. The V and J genes are TRBV5-4 and TRBJ1-1, with unresolved D. Trimming left V 4 bases short and J 7 bases short, with 11 bases between. The germline V gene has CDR1 SGHNT and CDR2 YYREEE (reference sequence). The CDR3 has 12 amino acids. CDR3 bases: TGTGCCAGCAGCCTAGCTCAGGATGAAGCTTTCTTT. As protein: CASSLAQDEAFF. Filled out from reference TRBV5-4 and TRBJ1-1, the complete variable domain reads ETGVTQSPTHLIKTRGQQVTLRCSSQSGHNTVSWYQQALGQGPQFIFQYYREEENGRGNFPPRFSGLQFPNYSSELNVNALELDDSALYLCASSLAQDEAFFGQGTRLTVV.

The chain recombines TRBV21-1 with TRBJ1-5. TRBV21-1 is noted as a pseudogene. The CDR3 is 13 residues long. In DNA, the CDR3 is TGTGCCAGCCGGGGGGGTAGCAATCAGCCCCAGCATTTT. It codes for CASRGGSNQPQHF.

This chain uses TRBV10-2 with TRBJ1-1; D remains unclear. V was trimmed by 3 bases and J by 1 base, leaving 9 bases between them. The CDR3 is made up of 14 amino acids. The V gene's germline CDR1 is WSHSY and CDR2 SAAADI. CDR3 in amino acids: CASSDYSGNTEAFF. DNA for the CDR3: TGCGCCAGCAGTGACTACTCGGGGAACACTGAAGCTTTCTTT.